This TCR beta chain emerged from a study of a mutant IDH1 vaccine in newly diagnosed glioma. Time point meaning: week 47, end of study. Every vaccine dose comprised 300 ug of mutant IDH1 20-mer peptide plus topical imiquimod. Eight vaccine injections were given to patients in weeks 1, 3, 5, 7, 11, 15, 19 and 23. In every donor, the tumor was a new WHO grade 3 or 4 IDH1-mutant, ATRX-lost astrocytoma. Data came from immunoSEQ multiplex PCR; TCRdb stores just in-frame clones and leaves some out. The top ten clones hold approximately 3.9% of a sample with about 67,000 clones, roughly four fifths of them seen once. The germline CDR1 and CDR2 sequences are SGHTA and FQGNSA. V lost 1 base, J lost 5 bases, and 12 bases lay in between. This CDR3 region has 15 residues. This clone has a handful of counts. What it binds is not known.

The V gene is TRBV7-2, the J gene TRBJ2-1, with D uncertain. The material was PBMCs, obtained from a glioma patient whose treatment included an IDH1 peptide vaccine. The TCR sequence derives from a man between 25 and 39 years old with glioma. The chain's CDR3 is CASSLVSGQNNEQFF. In DNA form, the CDR3 reads TGTGCCAGCAGCTTAGTTTCGGGCCAAAACAATGAGCAGTTCTTC.